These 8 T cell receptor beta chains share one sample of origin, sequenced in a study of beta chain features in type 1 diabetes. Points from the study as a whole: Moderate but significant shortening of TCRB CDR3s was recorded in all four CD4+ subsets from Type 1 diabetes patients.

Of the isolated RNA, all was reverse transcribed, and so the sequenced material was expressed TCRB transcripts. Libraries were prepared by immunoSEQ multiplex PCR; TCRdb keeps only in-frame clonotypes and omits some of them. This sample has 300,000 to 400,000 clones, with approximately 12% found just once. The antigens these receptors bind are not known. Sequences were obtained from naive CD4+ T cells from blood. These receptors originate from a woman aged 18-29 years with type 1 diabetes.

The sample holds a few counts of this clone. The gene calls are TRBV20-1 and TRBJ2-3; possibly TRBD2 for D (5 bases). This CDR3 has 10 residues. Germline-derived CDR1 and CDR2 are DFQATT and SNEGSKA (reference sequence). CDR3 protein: CSAEVARKYF. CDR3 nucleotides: TGCAGCGCGGAAGTAGCGAGGAAGTATTTT.

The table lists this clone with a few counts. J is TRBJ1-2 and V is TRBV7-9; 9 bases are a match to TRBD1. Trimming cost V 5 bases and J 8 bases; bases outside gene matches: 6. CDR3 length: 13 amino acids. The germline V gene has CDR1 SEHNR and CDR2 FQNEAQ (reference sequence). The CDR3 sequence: CASSLQGAGGYTF. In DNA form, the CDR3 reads TGTGCCAGCAGCCTACAGGGGGCTGGAGGCTACACCTTC.

Written as DNA, the CDR3 is TGCGCCAGCAGCCAAACCTGGACAGGGTACTATGGCTACACCTTC. Its translation is CASSQTWTGYYGYTF. This chain connects TRBV4-1 to TRBJ1-2; 8 bases line up with TRBD1. Looked up from germline, CDR1 is MGHRA and CDR2 is YSYEKL. With 2 bases clipped from V and 3 bases from J, the junction kept 5 bases outside the gene matches. The CDR3 is 15 residues long.

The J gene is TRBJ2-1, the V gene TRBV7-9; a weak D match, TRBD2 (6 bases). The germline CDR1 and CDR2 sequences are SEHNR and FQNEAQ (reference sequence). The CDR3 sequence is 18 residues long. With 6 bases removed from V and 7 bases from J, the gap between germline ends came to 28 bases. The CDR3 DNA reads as TGTGCCAGCAGTCCAGCCACCCTCTGGACTATACCCACGAATGAGCAGTTCTTC. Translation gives CASSPATLWTIPTNEQFF.

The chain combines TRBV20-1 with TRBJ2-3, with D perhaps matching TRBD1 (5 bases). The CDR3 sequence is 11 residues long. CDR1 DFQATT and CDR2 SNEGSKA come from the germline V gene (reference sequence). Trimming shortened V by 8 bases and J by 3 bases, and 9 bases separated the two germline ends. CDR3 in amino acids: CSSQGTDTQYF. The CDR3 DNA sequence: TGCAGTTCCCAGGGAACAGATACGCAGTATTTT.

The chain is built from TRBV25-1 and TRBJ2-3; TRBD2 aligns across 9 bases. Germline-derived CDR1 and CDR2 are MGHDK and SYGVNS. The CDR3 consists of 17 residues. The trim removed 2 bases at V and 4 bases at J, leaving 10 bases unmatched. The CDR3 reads CASSENSGRLVADTQYF. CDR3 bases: TGTGCCAGCAGTGAAAATAGCGGGAGACTCGTGGCAGATACGCAGTATTTT.

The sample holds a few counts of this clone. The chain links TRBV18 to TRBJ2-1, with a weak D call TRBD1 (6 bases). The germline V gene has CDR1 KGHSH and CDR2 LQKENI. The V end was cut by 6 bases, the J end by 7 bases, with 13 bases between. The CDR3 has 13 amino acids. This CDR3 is CASSTTGMNEQFF. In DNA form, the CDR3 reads TGTGCCAGCTCGACGACAGGTATGAATGAGCAGTTCTTC.

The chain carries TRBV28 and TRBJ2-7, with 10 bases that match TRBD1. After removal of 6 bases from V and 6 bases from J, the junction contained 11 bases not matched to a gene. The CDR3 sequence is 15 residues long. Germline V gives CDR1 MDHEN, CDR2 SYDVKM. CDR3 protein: CASSLGTGVEGEQYF. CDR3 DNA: TGTGCCAGCAGCCTCGGGACAGGGGTTGAGGGCGAGCAGTACTTC. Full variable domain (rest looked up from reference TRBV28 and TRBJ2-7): DVKVTQSSRYLVKRTGEKVFLECVQDMDHENMFWYRQDPGLGLRLIYFSYDVKMKEKGDIPEGYSVSREKKERFSLILESASTNQTSMYLCASSLGTGVEGEQYFGPGTRLTVT.